Each of the 30 T cell receptor beta chains below was sequenced from the same sample in a study of shared clonotypes between healthy human individuals (dated by TCRdb to 2019 to 2021). Library method: the immunoSEQ multiplex PCR assay. The clones in this table, taken by TCRdb from immuneACCESS, are in-frame only. Not every clone is retained; where verified, under half of the shortfall comes from an unresolved V gene, and the cause of the rest is unknown. The sample table records some 2,100,000 clones; approximately 96% of these occur just once. The top ten constitute approximately 0.13% of the sample. The sequenced sample consisted of naive CD4+ T cells sorted from blood. Interpreted using the paper, the cell subset or site label stands for: CD45RA+ positively selected. The receptors were sampled from a man in his late teens or twenties in good health.

Here the CDR3 DNA reads TGTGCCAGCTCACCACCGGGACTAGCGGGGGTAGGTGAGCAGTTCTTC. Translating it yields CASSPPGLAGVGEQFF. The chain joins TRBV18 to TRBJ2-1, with 14 positions matching TRBD2. This CDR3 is 16 amino acids long. Germline-derived CDR1 and CDR2 are KGHSH and LQKENI. J was trimmed by 9 bases and V by 0 bases; bases with no gene match: 4.

The chain combines TRBV10-3 with TRBJ2-1; D gene ambiguous. The CDR3 is made up of 14 amino acids. The V and J ends lost 0 bases and 0 bases respectively, with 3 bases between them. Germline V lookup: CDR1 ENHRY, CDR2 SYGVKD. CDR3 amino acids: CAISESVSYNEQFF. In nucleotides, the CDR3 is TGTGCCATCAGTGAGTCGGTCTCCTACAATGAGCAGTTCTTC.

This clone came up a few times. This chain links TRBV5-4 with TRBJ2-1; D might be TRBD1 (6 bases). The CDR3 is 16 residues long. Germline V CDR1 and CDR2: SGHNT, YYREEE (reference sequence). V dropped 1 base and J dropped 0 bases, with 11 bases sitting between them. CDR3: CASSLMGHSSYNEQFF. The CDR3 nucleotides are TGTGCCAGCAGCTTGATGGGACATAGCTCCTACAATGAGCAGTTCTTC.

The J gene is TRBJ1-1, the V gene TRBV5-4; D gene uncertain. The V gene lost 5 bases and the J gene lost 8 bases, with 19 bases spanning the gap. Germline V CDR1 and CDR2: SGHNT, YYREEE (reference sequence). The CDR3 contains 14 residues. Here the CDR3 DNA reads TGTGCCAGCAGGCCCAATACCCTGAGGCGCGAAGCTTTCTTT. It translates to CASRPNTLRREAFF.

The table lists this clone with a count of one. The chain is built from TRBV2 and TRBJ1-3; 9 bases are shared with TRBD1. Germline V gene data show CDR1 as SNHLY and CDR2 as FYNNEI. This CDR3 has 16 residues. The V segment lost 4 bases and the J segment 3 bases; nucleotides outside the gene matches: 7. This CDR3 reads CASSAQQGAVGNTIYF. In DNA form, the CDR3 reads TGTGCCAGCAGTGCGCAACAGGGGGCTGTTGGAAACACCATATATTTT.

Note on this clone: The sample carries other DNA sequences with the same CDR3. The genes are TRBV6-5 and TRBJ1-1; D call uncertain. This CDR3 region has 13 residues. V lost 5 bases, J lost 0 bases, and 7 bases lay in between. Germline V CDR1 and CDR2: MNHEY, SVGAGI. The CDR3 region is CASSRGLNTEAFF. In nucleotides, the CDR3 is TGTGCCAGCAGTAGAGGCCTGAACACTGAAGCTTTCTTT.

Details on this clone: Within the sample, other DNA sequences also encode this same CDR3. The chain carries TRBV6-5 and TRBJ2-6; D gene uncertain. Germline V gives CDR1 MNHEY, CDR2 SVGAGI. V was pared by 6 bases and J by 1 base, with 4 bases between. The CDR3 consists of 13 residues. The CDR3 DNA is TGTGCCAGCAGGGGATCTGGGGCCAACGTCCTGACTTTC. Its translation: CASRGSGANVLTF.

The chain uses TRBV10-3 and TRBJ2-7; a possible D gene is TRBD1 (5 bases). This CDR3 region has 11 residues. Germline lookup yields CDR1 ENHRY and CDR2 SYGVKD. The V and J ends lost 3 bases and 12 bases respectively, with 12 bases between them. In nucleotides, the CDR3 is TGTGCCATCAGTGATCAGGGCACGCTGTACTTC. Encoded protein: CAISDQGTLYF.

The gene calls are TRBV5-5 and TRBJ2-5; D gene uncertain. This CDR3 has 12 residues. Trimming pared 3 bases from V and 0 bases from J, leaving 3 bases between. From germline, CDR1 is SGHKS and CDR2 YYEKEE (reference sequence). The CDR3 nucleotides read TGTGCCAGCAGCTCCTACCAAGAGACCCAGTACTTC. This sequence encodes CASSSYQETQYF.

Concerning this clone itself: Within the sample, other DNA sequences also encode this same CDR3. This chain joins TRBV10-3 and TRBJ1-2; weak D call: TRBD1 (5 bases). V was clipped by 3 bases and J by 3 bases, with 8 bases between them. The CDR3 spans 13 residues. Germline V gene lookup returns CDR1 ENHRY and CDR2 SYGVKD. CDR3 loop: CAISETGDYGYTF. The CDR3 region has the DNA TGTGCCATCAGTGAAACGGGGGACTATGGCTACACCTTC.

The chain combines TRBV27 with TRBJ2-1; 9 bases fit TRBD1. This CDR3 is 15 amino acids long. With V trimmed by 3 bases and J by 2 bases, 2 bases remained unmatched. Germline V lookup: CDR1 MNHEY, CDR2 SMNVEV (reference sequence). CDR3 nucleotide sequence: TGTGCCAGCAGTTTGGGACAGGGAACCTACAATGAGCAGTTCTTC. Protein product: CASSLGQGTYNEQFF.

The chain combines TRBV6-5 with TRBJ1-6; D is possibly TRBD1 (6 bases). The germline CDR1 and CDR2 sequences are MNHEY and SVGAGI. The CDR3 loop spans 14 amino acids. V was pared by 6 bases and J by 5 bases, with 11 bases between. The CDR3 coding sequence is TGTGCCAGCAGCTTAGGGGGAAATAATTCACCCCTCCACTTT. Its protein product is CASSLGGNNSPLHF.

This clone was recorded only once. The chain has TRBV5-1 and TRBJ2-5; TRBD2 matches 8 bases. CDR3 length equals 15 residues. J lost 4 bases, V lost 5 bases, and 10 bases had no gene match. Germline V gene lookup returns CDR1 SGHRS and CDR2 YFSETQ. CDR3: CASRKDGGVPETQYF. The CDR3 coding sequence is TGCGCCAGCAGGAAAGACGGGGGGGTGCCAGAGACCCAGTACTTC.

The V gene is TRBV10-3, the J gene TRBJ1-5; 8 nucleotides line up with TRBD1. Germline assignment: CDR1 ENHRY and CDR2 SYGVKD. CDR3 length equals 17 residues. V was clipped by 3 bases and J by 11 bases; unmatched bases: 18. CDR3 sequence: CAISDRITGGPEGAQHF. The CDR3 region has the DNA TGTGCCATCAGTGACCGTATTACAGGGGGTCCCGAAGGGGCCCAGCATTTT.

The chain joins TRBV10-3 to TRBJ2-5; perhaps TRBD2 as D (9 bases). There are 19 residues in the CDR3. CDR1 is ENHRY and CDR2 is SYGVKD in the germline V gene. Trimming cost V 10 bases and J 9 bases, with 39 bases left between them. CDR3 in DNA: TGTGCCAGGAACCCGGGACAGGTTGTTGTAGAGCGGGAGGTTGATGCCCAGTACTTC. Translation gives CARNPGQVVVEREVDAQYF.

V is TRBV6-6 and J is TRBJ1-2; a weak D match, TRBD1 (6 bases). CDR3 size: 14 residues. The V and J ends lost 7 bases and 6 bases respectively, with 18 bases between them. Germline V gene lookup returns CDR1 MNHNY and CDR2 SVGAGI (reference sequence). The CDR3 DNA reads TGTGCCAGCACCAAGTCCGGGGGGGCGAATGGCTACACCTTC. It specifies CASTKSGGANGYTF.

The chain is built from TRBV18 and TRBJ1-4; 8 bases line up with TRBD1. The V and J ends lost 3 bases and 5 bases, in that order; junction bases with no gene match: 2. CDR1 and CDR2 from the germline V gene are KGHSH and LQKENI. The CDR3 is 14 residues long. The CDR3 region has the DNA TGTGCCAGCTCACCGCGGGACAGGAATGAAAAACTGTTTTTT. Protein sequence: CASSPRDRNEKLFF.

This rearrangement joins TRBV28 to TRBJ1-5; 9 nucleotides align to TRBD1. Unmatched junction bases numbered 10, after V lost 1 base and J lost 3 bases. The CDR3 has 18 residues. The germline V gene has CDR1 MDHEN and CDR2 SYDVKM. The CDR3 loop is CASSLSMGQGKHNQPQHF. CDR3 DNA sequence: TGTGCCAGCAGTTTATCTATGGGACAGGGTAAGCACAATCAGCCCCAGCATTTT.

V is TRBV6-1 and J is TRBJ1-5; the D is unclear. The V gene's germline CDR1 is MNHNS and CDR2 SASEGT. CDR3 length: 15 residues. Trimming took 7 bases from V and 0 from J, leaving 13 bases between them. CDR3 DNA sequence: TGTGCCAGCACTAGAGAGCCCCCTAGCAATCAGCCCCAGCATTTT. Protein: CASTREPPSNQPQHF.

This clone was counted a single time. This chain links TRBV6-1 with TRBJ2-4, with D hard to call. Per the germline V gene, CDR1 is MNHNS and CDR2 is SASEGT. Trimming cost V 3 bases and J 1 base, with 4 bases left between them. The CDR3 totals 13 residues. The CDR3 DNA is TGTGCCAGCAGTGACATTGCCAAAAACATTCAGTACTTC. Residues: CASSDIAKNIQYF.

CDR3: CASSLEGQGAGEQYF. CDR3 nucleotide sequence: TGCGCCAGCAGCTTGGAGGGACAGGGGGCGGGCGAGCAGTACTTC. The J gene is TRBJ2-7, the V gene TRBV5-1; 12 bases match TRBD1. The V segment lost 0 bases and the J segment 6 bases; nucleotides outside the gene matches: 4. CDR3 length: 15 amino acids. The germline gives CDR1 SGHRS, CDR2 YFSETQ.

A word on this clone: Other nucleotide sequences from this sample produce the same CDR3. The gene calls are TRBV7-2 and TRBJ1-4, with D unclear. Germline CDR1 and CDR2: SGHTA and FQGNSA. The CDR3 spans 14 residues. V was shortened by 1 base and J by 5 bases, with 8 bases between the two germline ends. The CDR3 loop is CASSLDRGNEKLFF. In DNA, the CDR3 is TGTGCCAGCAGCTTAGACAGAGGGAATGAAAAACTGTTTTTT. The variable domain in full, completed from reference TRBV7-2 and TRBJ1-4, reads GAGVSQSPSNKVTEKGKDVELRCDPISGHTALYWYRQSLGQGLEFLIYFQGNSAPDKSGLPSDRFSAERTGGSVSTLTIQRTQQEDSAVYLCASSLDRGNEKLFFGSGTQLSVL.

The chain has TRBV2 and TRBJ2-1; D uncertain. Germline V CDR1 and CDR2: SNHLY, FYNNEI. CDR3 length equals 12 residues. With 5 bases removed from V and 9 bases from J, the gap between germline ends came to 11 bases. CDR3 sequence reads: CASSPLPGEQFF. In DNA form, the CDR3 reads TGTGCCAGCAGTCCTCTACCCGGTGAGCAGTTCTTC.

This clone was counted between two and nine times. This chain joins TRBV2 and TRBJ2-7; D call uncertain. V lost 6 bases, J lost 1 base, and 7 bases lay in between. CDR1 is SNHLY and CDR2 is FYNNEI in the germline V gene. The CDR3 runs 12 residues. The CDR3 protein is CASRGWSYEQYF. The DNA of the CDR3 is TGTGCCAGCAGGGGATGGTCCTACGAGCAGTACTTC. Combining the CDR3 with reference TRBV2 and TRBJ2-7 gives the whole variable domain EPEVTQTPSHQVTQMGQEVILRCVPISNHLYFYWYRQILGQKVEFLVSFYNNEISEKSEIFDDQFSVERPDGSNFTLKIRSTKLEDSAMYFCASRGWSYEQYFGPGTRLTVT.

This chain connects TRBV9 to TRBJ2-7; 8 bases fit TRBD2. The trim removed 3 bases at V and 6 bases at J, leaving 8 bases unmatched. The CDR3 length is 14 residues. The germline V gene has CDR1 SGDLS and CDR2 YYNGEE. The CDR3 sequence: CASSAGRAEPEQYF. In DNA, the CDR3 is TGTGCCAGCAGCGCCGGGAGGGCCGAGCCCGAGCAGTACTTC.

V gene TRBV10-3 combines with J gene TRBJ2-7, with TRBD2 matching over 10 bases. This CDR3 has 14 amino acids. The trim removed 5 bases at V and 4 bases at J, leaving 5 bases unmatched. The germline V gene encodes CDR1 ENHRY and CDR2 SYGVKD. The CDR3 DNA follows: TGTGCCATCAGTTCTAGCGGGAGAGAATACGAGCAGTACTTC. Residues: CAISSSGREYEQYF.

The chain uses TRBV21-1 and TRBJ1-2; the table's D call, TRBD1, was not checked against the DNA. TRBV21-1 is a pseudogene. CDR3 size: 20 residues. CDR3: CASSKACPRDRRDGHYGYTF. CDR3 DNA: TGTGCCAGCAGCAAAGCGTGTCCCAGGGACAGACGGGATGGGCACTATGGCTACACCTTC.

The rearrangement joins TRBV21-1 to TRBJ2-7; the D call of TRBD1 is as the table states it, not checked on the DNA. TRBV21-1 is termed a pseudogene. The length of the CDR3 is 16 residues. Here the CDR3 reads CASSKGRDRGFYEQYF. CDR3 DNA sequence: TGTGCCAGCAGCAAAGGCCGGGACAGGGGTTTCTACGAGCAGTACTTC.

About this clone: Other nucleotide sequences in the sample specify the same CDR3. The chain combines TRBV5-1 with TRBJ1-2, with a weak D call TRBD1 (5 bases). Trimming pared 4 bases from V and 3 bases from J, leaving 10 bases between. The CDR3 is 13 residues long. Germline CDR1 is SGHRS and CDR2 is YFSETQ. CDR3 sequence reads: CASSLGVDYGYTF. CDR3 nucleotides: TGCGCCAGCAGCCTAGGGGTAGACTATGGCTACACCTTC.

This clone came up once. The sample holds other DNA sequences that translate to the same CDR3. The chain is built from TRBV10-2 and TRBJ2-7; TRBD2 agrees at 8 bases. V dropped 6 bases and J dropped 3; count of bases not matched to a gene: 4. Germline V gene lookup returns CDR1 WSHSY and CDR2 SAAADI. This CDR3 is built from 13 residues. CDR3 coding DNA: TGCGCCAGCAGATTAGCGGGACTCTACGAGCAGTACTTC. It yields the protein CASRLAGLYEQYF.